This T cell receptor beta chain was identified in a study of CD8 T cells in ankylosing spondylitis. Per germline, CDR1 SGHTA and CDR2 FQGNSA. V was clipped by 8 bases and J by 7 bases, with 15 bases between them. This CDR3 is built from 12 residues. Via MiXCR, TCRdb re-called the 5' RACE reads, giving one row per CDR3 protein. Here the sample spans some 250,000 distinct CDR3 sequences, 8.6% being singletons. This rearrangement joins TRBV7-2 to TRBJ2-7; no clear D. The source of this sequence is a male donor with ankylosing spondylitis or in good health (not recorded which). The sequencing input was blood, either unsorted or a sorted T cell fraction (not recorded which). The CDR3 coding sequence is TGTGCCAGCCGGAACATTGGCGAAGAGCAGTACTTC. Translating gives CASRNIGEEQYF.